Each of the 5 T cell receptor beta chains below was sequenced from the same sample in a study of OX40 agonist ivuxolimab in advanced cancers. The method was immunoSEQ multiplex PCR; TCRdb's version includes in-frame clones alone and lacks a portion of them. The sample records 59,000 or so clones, 82% being singletons. The sample in question was CD4+ or CD8+ T cells sorted from blood, obtained in a trial of the OX40 agonist ivuxolimab. These receptors were obtained from an adult with an advanced solid tumor such as melanoma, head and neck, liver or kidney cancer.

This clone has a single count. The V call is TRBV18, the J call TRBJ2-7, with TRBD1 as a possible D gene (6 bases). V lost 1 base, J lost 6 bases, and 7 bases lay in between. The germline CDR1 and CDR2 sequences are KGHSH and LQKENI. This CDR3 comprises 12 residues. The CDR3 sequence: CASSPQQGEQYF. The CDR3 coding sequence is TGTGCCAGCTCACCACAACAGGGCGAGCAGTACTTC.

The chain carries TRBV6-6 and TRBJ1-2, with a possible D match to TRBD1 (6 bases). The germline CDR1 and CDR2 sequences are MNHNY and SVGAGI (reference sequence). This CDR3 spans 13 amino acids. Trimming cost V 7 bases and J 3 bases, with 12 bases left between them. The CDR3 DNA reads as TGTGCCAGCACTACCGGACAGCACTATGGCTACACCTTC. The encoded protein is CASTTGQHYGYTF.

The rearrangement joins TRBV6-5 to TRBJ2-1; D is uncertain. The CDR3 is made up of 14 amino acids. Between the trimmed V and J ends, which lost 0 bases and 2 bases, there was a span of 5 bases. CDR1 is MNHEY and CDR2 is SVGAGI in the germline V gene. CDR3 nucleotide sequence: TGTGCCAGCAGTTACTCCCAAACCTACAATGAGCAGTTCTTC. Its protein is CASSYSQTYNEQFF.

This clone has only a few counts. This sequence joins TRBV5-4 and TRBJ1-2; tentative D call: TRBD1 (5 bases). The germline V and J ends were trimmed by 0 bases and 8 bases, with 17 bases remaining between them. The germline gives CDR1 SGHNT, CDR2 YYREEE (reference sequence). The CDR3 has 15 residues. The DNA for the CDR3 is TGTGCCAGCAGCTTGGATGTCGGGGCAGGGCACGGCTACACCTTC. Its translation: CASSLDVGAGHGYTF.

This chain uses TRBV28 with TRBJ2-3; 7 positions agree with TRBD1. Looked up from germline, CDR1 is MDHEN and CDR2 is SYDVKM. V lost 6 bases, J lost 7 bases, and 13 bases stayed unmatched. CDR3 length: 15 amino acids. In DNA form, the CDR3 reads TGTGCCAGCAGGAGGGACAGAATGCAAGGGTATACGCAGTATTTT. As protein: CASRRDRMQGYTQYF. The entire variable domain, with the rest obtained from reference TRBV28 and TRBJ2-3, is as follows: DVKVTQSSRYLVKRTGEKVFLECVQDMDHENMFWYRQDPGLGLRLIYFSYDVKMKEKGDIPEGYSVSREKKERFSLILESASTNQTSMYLCASRRDRMQGYTQYFGPGTRLTVL.